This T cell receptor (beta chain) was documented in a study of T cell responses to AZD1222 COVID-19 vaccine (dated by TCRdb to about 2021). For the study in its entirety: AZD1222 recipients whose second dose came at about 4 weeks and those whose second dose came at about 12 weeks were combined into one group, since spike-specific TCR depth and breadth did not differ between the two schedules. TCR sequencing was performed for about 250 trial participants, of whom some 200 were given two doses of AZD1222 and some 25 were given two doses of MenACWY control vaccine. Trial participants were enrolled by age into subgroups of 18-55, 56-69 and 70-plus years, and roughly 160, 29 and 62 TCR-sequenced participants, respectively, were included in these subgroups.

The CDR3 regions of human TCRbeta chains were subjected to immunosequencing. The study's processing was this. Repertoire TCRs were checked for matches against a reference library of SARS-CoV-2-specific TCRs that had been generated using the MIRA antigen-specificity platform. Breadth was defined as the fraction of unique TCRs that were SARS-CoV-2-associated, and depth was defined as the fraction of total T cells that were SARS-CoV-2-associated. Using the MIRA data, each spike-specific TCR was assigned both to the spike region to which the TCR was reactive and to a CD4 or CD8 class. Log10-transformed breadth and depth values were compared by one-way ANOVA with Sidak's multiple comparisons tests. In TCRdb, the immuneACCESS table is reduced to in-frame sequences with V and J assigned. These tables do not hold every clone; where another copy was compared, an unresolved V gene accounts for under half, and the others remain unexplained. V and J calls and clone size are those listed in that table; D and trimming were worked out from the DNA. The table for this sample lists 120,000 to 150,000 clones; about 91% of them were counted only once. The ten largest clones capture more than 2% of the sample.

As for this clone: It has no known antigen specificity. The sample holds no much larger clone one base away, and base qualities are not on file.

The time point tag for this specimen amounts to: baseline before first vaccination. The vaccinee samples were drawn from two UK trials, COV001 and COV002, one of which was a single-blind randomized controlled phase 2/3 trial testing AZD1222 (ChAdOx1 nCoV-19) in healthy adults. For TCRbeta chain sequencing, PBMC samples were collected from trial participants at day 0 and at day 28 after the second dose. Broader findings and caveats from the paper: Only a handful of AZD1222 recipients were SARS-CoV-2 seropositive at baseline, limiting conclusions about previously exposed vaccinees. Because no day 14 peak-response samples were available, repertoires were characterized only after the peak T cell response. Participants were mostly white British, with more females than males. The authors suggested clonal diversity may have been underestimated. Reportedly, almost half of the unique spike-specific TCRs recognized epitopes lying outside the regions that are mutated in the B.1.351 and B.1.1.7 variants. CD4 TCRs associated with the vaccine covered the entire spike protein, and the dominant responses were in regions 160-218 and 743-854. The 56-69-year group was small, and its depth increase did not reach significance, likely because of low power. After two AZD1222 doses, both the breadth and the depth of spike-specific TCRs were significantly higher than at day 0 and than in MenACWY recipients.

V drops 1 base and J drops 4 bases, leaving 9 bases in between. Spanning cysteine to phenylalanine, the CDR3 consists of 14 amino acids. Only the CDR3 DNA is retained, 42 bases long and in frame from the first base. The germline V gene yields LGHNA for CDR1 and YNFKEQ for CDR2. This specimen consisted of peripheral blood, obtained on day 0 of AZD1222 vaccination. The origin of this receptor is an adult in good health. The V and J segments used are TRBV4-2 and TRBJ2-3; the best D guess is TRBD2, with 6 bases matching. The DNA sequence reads TGTGCCAGCAGCCAAGCCGCGGGATCAGATACGCAGTATTTT. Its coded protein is CASSQAAGSDTQYF.